The following is a T cell receptor (beta chain) sequence with its context. This record comes from a study of T-cell reconstitution after alpha-beta-depleted transplantation in children. Trimming cost V 7 bases and J 10 bases, with 9 bases left between them. Germline V gene data show CDR1 as SGHRS and CDR2 as YFSETQ. This CDR3 has 10 amino acids. Preparation of the TCRbeta library used unique molecular identifiers. TCRdb reanalysed the PCR reads using MiXCR and keeps one entry per CDR3 protein. The data contain about 500,000 distinct CDR3 sequences, around a third of them singletons. V usage is TRBV5-1 and J usage is TRBJ2-1; D might be TRBD2 (5 bases). The specimen was PBMCs from the stem cell graft donor, collected from the stem cell graft. The TCR comes from a human donor who donated a stem cell graft to a child with aplastic anemia. DNA for the CDR3: TGCGCCAGCGGGGAGTTGGAGCAGTTCTTC. Its translation: CASGELEQFF.